There are a few counts of the clone carrying this TCR beta chain. Its antigen is not known. The time point denotes: persistent/refractory GD, antithyroid drugs over 5 years with positive TRAb. RNA from PBMCs was the source of the TCR library. An endocrinology department in Xi'an, China, supplied the patients. Trimming took 3 bases from V and 1 from J, leaving 17 bases between them. CDR1 and CDR2 (germline): SGHRS, YFSETQ. The CDR3 runs 16 residues. The sample is drawn from a study of regulatory T cells in long-lasting Graves disease. Broader study findings: Newly diagnosed Graves' patients exceeded persistent ones in TCR diversity.

Sequencing libraries for TCR beta were prepared with iRepertoire HTBI primers and Arm-PCR of CDR3 regions. MiXCR, run by TCRdb on the multiplex PCR reads, gives a single entry per CDR3 protein. The sample includes 310,000 or so distinct CDR3 sequences, around 20% seen only once; the top ten take roughly 27%. The sample in question was peripheral blood mononuclear cells (PBMCs), obtained when the disease was refractory, from a patient treated with antithyroid drugs. The chain links TRBV5-1 to TRBJ2-7; tentatively, D is TRBD2 (6 bases). The TCR was taken from a female donor with Graves disease. The CDR3 bases are TGCGCCAGCAGCTCGACTGCTAGCGCGGATTCCTACGAGCAGTACTTC. Protein sequence: CASSSTASADSYEQYF.